This T cell receptor (beta chain) derives from a study of spatial heterogeneity in lung cancer. Stated time point: sample taken at primary tumor resection. Sequencing was performed on whole RNA extracted from tumor and nontumor lung tissue, or from frozen PBMC, and the material was left unsorted. The study, taken as a whole, reports: At tumor resection, ubiquitous expanded TCRs were detected in blood more often than later.

Each CDR3 protein is one row after TCRdb ran MiXCR on the 5' RACE reads. The sample yields 45,000 to 55,000 distinct CDR3 sequences, roughly 5% seen once. Many counts were recorded for this clonotype. Its antigen is currently unknown. Sequencing used PBMCs, obtained at surgery. This sequence was found in a male donor with early-stage non-small cell lung cancer.

The CDR3 region has the DNA TGTGCCAGCAGCCCAGACCGGTATGGCTACACCTTC. As protein: CASSPDRYGYTF. J is TRBJ1-2 and V is TRBV7-2; D is ambiguous. The germline CDR1 and CDR2 sequences are SGHTA and FQGNSA. CDR3 length equals 12 residues. The ends were cut back, 5 bases at V and 5 bases at J, with 9 bases in the middle.